These 24 T cell receptor beta chains came from one sample sequenced in a study of early T cells in non-severe SARS-CoV-2 infection. TCRdb reprocessed the 5' RACE reads with MiXCR, giving one entry per CDR3 protein. The sample records about 32,000 distinct CDR3 sequences, about 5% being singletons. The sequencing input was whole blood. These TCRs come from an adult who was a healthcare worker with PCR-confirmed SARS-CoV-2 infection or an uninfected control (not recorded which).

The CDR3: CSAREQKITDTQYF. The CDR3, as DNA: TGCAGTGCTAGAGAACAGAAAATCACAGATACGCAGTATTTT. V is TRBV20-1 and J is TRBJ2-3, with unresolved D. The CDR3 length is 14 residues. In germline, CDR1 is DFQATT, CDR2 SNEGSKA (reference sequence). The V end was cut by 0 bases, the J end by 2 bases, with 9 bases between.

The rearrangement uses TRBV4-1 and TRBJ2-3; D is perhaps TRBD2 (5 bases). The CDR3 is 16 amino acids. CDR1 and CDR2 (germline): MGHRA, YSYEKL. V lost 0 bases, J lost 0 bases, and 10 bases lay in between. CDR3 nucleotides: TGCGCCAGCAGCCAAGAGGCGGGCCCTAGCACAGATACGCAGTATTTT. This translates into CASSQEAGPSTDTQYF.

This clonotype came up many times. This chain uses TRBV12-3 or TRBV12-4 with TRBJ1-1, with 8 bases matching TRBD1. V was pared by 5 bases and J by 4 bases, with 6 bases of the junction left unmatched. This CDR3 spans 14 amino acids. This CDR3 is CASSLSGTGTEAFF. Written as DNA, the CDR3 is TGTGCCAGCAGTCTTTCCGGGACAGGCACTGAAGCTTTCTTT.

This clonotype appeared a few times. The chain joins TRBV9 to TRBJ2-2; 9 bases are shared with TRBD2. The CDR3 has 15 residues. Trimming removed 4 bases from V and 4 bases from J; junction bases left unmatched: 5. CDR1 and CDR2 from the germline V gene are SGDLS and YYNGEE. CDR3 in DNA: TGTGCCAGCAGCCTTAGCGGGAGTGGCACCGGGGAGCTGTTTTTT. Its translation: CASSLSGSGTGELFF.

This clonotype has more than one count but fewer than ten. The gene calls are TRBV20-1 and TRBJ2-3, with 7 bases fitting TRBD1. Germline lookup yields CDR1 DFQATT and CDR2 SNEGSKA (reference sequence). The CDR3 is 12 residues long. With 6 bases clipped from V and 4 bases from J, the junction kept 4 bases outside the gene matches. This chain's CDR3 is CSATGFSDTQYF. The CDR3 bases are TGCAGTGCGACAGGGTTTTCAGATACGCAGTATTTT.

This clonotype was picked up many times. The chain is built from TRBV6-4 and TRBJ2-2; D gene unclear. Looked up from germline, CDR1 is MRHNA and CDR2 is SNTAGT. V lost 4 bases, J lost 3 bases, and 6 bases lay in between. CDR3 length: 13 amino acids. CDR3 protein: CASSAGDTGELFF. The CDR3 nucleotides read TGTGCCAGCAGTGCTGGAGACACCGGGGAGCTGTTTTTT.

The rearrangement uses TRBV4-3 and TRBJ1-1; D ambiguous. V was pared by 0 bases and J by 0 bases, with 5 bases between. From germline, CDR1 is LGHNA and CDR2 YSLEER. The CDR3 length is 14 residues. The CDR3 loop reads CASSQDYVNTEAFF. CDR3 nucleotides: TGCGCCAGCAGCCAAGATTATGTGAACACTGAAGCTTTCTTT.

This clonotype was recorded at least ten times. The chain combines TRBV11-2 with TRBJ2-1; TRBD2 might be the D (5 bases). Germline CDR1 is SGHAT and CDR2 is FQNNGV. The CDR3 has 15 amino acids. Trimming pared 4 bases from V and 5 bases from J, leaving 15 bases between. The CDR3 reads CASSSPLAGDNEQFF. The CDR3 region has the DNA TGTGCCAGCAGCTCCCCCCTGGCGGGTGACAATGAGCAGTTCTTC. The full variable domain, its missing parts supplied by reference TRBV11-2 and TRBJ2-1, is EAGVAQSPRYKIIEKRQSVAFWCNPISGHATLYWYQQILGQGPKLLIQFQNNGVVDDSQLPKDRFSAERLKGVDSTLKIQPAKLEDSAVYLCASSSPLAGDNEQFFGPGTRLTVL.

In its sample, this clonotype was seen many times. The chain recombines TRBV18 with TRBJ1-2; D possibly corresponds to TRBD1 (6 bases). Per the germline V gene, CDR1 is KGHSH and CDR2 is LQKENI. The ends were cut back, 7 bases at V and 2 bases at J, with 14 bases in the middle. This CDR3 region has 14 residues. CDR3 region: CASLSGHGNYGYTF. The CDR3 bases are TGTGCCAGCTTATCGGGACATGGAAACTATGGCTACACCTTC.

In its sample, this clonotype was seen many times. The V gene is TRBV6-1, the J gene TRBJ2-1, with D maybe TRBD1 (6 bases). Germline CDR1 MNHNS, CDR2 SASEGT. The CDR3 has 13 amino acids. The V end was cut by 6 bases, the J end by 5 bases, with 11 bases between. The DNA of the CDR3 is TGTGCCAGCAGGCAGGACAGAGACAATGAGCAGTTCTTC. Protein product: CASRQDRDNEQFF.

This clonotype was recorded at least ten times. For the CDR3, the DNA is TGCGCCAGCAGCTTGCCGGGACAGGGGGACGAGCAGTACTTC. This gives the protein CASSLPGQGDEQYF. The V call is TRBV5-1, the J call TRBJ2-7; 11 bases agree with TRBD1. Germline CDR1 reads SGHRS; CDR2 reads YFSETQ. After removal of 1 base from V and 5 bases from J, the junction contained 2 bases not matched to a gene. This CDR3 region has 14 residues. Filled out from reference TRBV5-1 and TRBJ2-7, the complete variable domain reads KAGVTQTPRYLIKTRGQQVTLSCSPISGHRSVSWYQQTPGQGLQFLFEYFSETQRNKGNFPGRFSGRQFSNSRSEMNVSTLELGDSALYLCASSLPGQGDEQYFGPGTRLTVT.

This clonotype was seen more than once but under ten times. The gene calls are TRBV7-3 and TRBJ2-1, with 11 bases aligning to TRBD2. V gave up 5 bases and J gave up 9 bases; unmatched junction bases: 15. Per the germline V gene, CDR1 is SGHTA and CDR2 is FQGTGA. The CDR3 covers 17 residues. In DNA, the CDR3 is TGTGCCAGCAGCCCCCGTACATTAGCGGGAGGGCCGACTGAGCAGTTCTTC. Encoded protein: CASSPRTLAGGPTEQFF.

The sample holds many counts of this clonotype. The chain has TRBV6-6 and TRBJ1-3; 9 nucleotides match TRBD1. Trimming cost V 2 bases and J 5 bases; bases outside gene matches: 4. This CDR3 spans 15 amino acids. Germline CDR1 is MNHNY and CDR2 is SVGAGI (reference sequence). The CDR3, as DNA: TGTGCCAGCAGTTACGCCGGGACAGGGAGAAACACCATATATTTT. It specifies CASSYAGTGRNTIYF.

This clonotype was picked up many times. This chain uses TRBV20-1 with TRBJ2-1, with TRBD1 identical over 9 bases. V lost 6 bases to trimming and J lost 5 bases; unmatched junction nucleotides: 5. In germline, CDR1 is DFQATT, CDR2 SNEGSKA (reference sequence). The CDR3 is 13 residues long. CDR3 DNA sequence: TGCAGTGCAAACGGGGACAGGGACAATGAGCAGTTCTTC. Translated: CSANGDRDNEQFF.

This clonotype was seen a handful of times. The chain carries TRBV7-2 and TRBJ2-1, with 8 bases aligning to TRBD2. Per the germline V gene, CDR1 is SGHTA and CDR2 is FQGNSA. The length of the CDR3 is 17 residues. The V gene end was trimmed by 5 bases and the J gene end by 7 bases; junction bases not matched to a gene: 16. As DNA, the CDR3 is TGTGCCAGCAGCCCATCTGGGCTAGCGGGCGCCTGGAATGAGCAGTTCTTC. This translates into CASSPSGLAGAWNEQFF.

This clonotype was detected ten times or more. V usage is TRBV10-1 and J usage is TRBJ2-7; 11 nucleotides agree with TRBD2. J was trimmed by 0 bases and V by 7 bases; bases with no gene match: 11. CDR1 is WNHNN and CDR2 is SYGVQD in the germline V gene (reference sequence). The CDR3 spans 17 residues. In nucleotides, the CDR3 is TGCGCCAGCACCCAGGGACTAGCGGAAATGAGCTCCTACGAGCAGTACTTC. It encodes CASTQGLAEMSSYEQYF.

This clonotype was found many times. The V call is TRBV7-9, the J call TRBJ1-5; no clear D. This CDR3 comprises 15 residues. Per germline, CDR1 SEHNR and CDR2 FQNEAQ (reference sequence). Trimming shortened V by 3 bases and J by 0 bases, and 9 bases separated the two germline ends. For the CDR3, the DNA is TGTGCCAGCAGCTTCTCCAGTTATAGCAATCAGCCCCAGCATTTT. Translated, it gives CASSFSSYSNQPQHF.

Many counts were recorded for this clonotype. V usage is TRBV20-1 and J usage is TRBJ2-3; D is possibly TRBD1 (6 bases). This CDR3 has 12 residues. Deletions cut 7 bases from V and 7 bases from J, with 15 bases between. The germline V gene has CDR1 DFQATT and CDR2 SNEGSKA (reference sequence). This chain's CDR3 is CSERPGTNTQYF. CDR3 sequence (DNA): TGCAGTGAAAGACCGGGGACAAATACGCAGTATTTT.

This clonotype was counted only a few times. The chain uses TRBV7-2 and TRBJ2-2, with TRBD2 as a possible D gene (5 bases). Looked up from germline, CDR1 is SGHTA and CDR2 is FQGNSA. Trimming removed 8 bases at V and 4 bases at J, with 14 bases between. The CDR3 extends over 14 amino acids. The CDR3: CASSEGSSTGELFF. In nucleotides, the CDR3 is TGTGCCAGCTCGGAAGGGAGTAGCACCGGGGAGCTGTTTTTT.

The chain employs TRBV5-4 and TRBJ2-7, with 9 bases identical to TRBD2. The CDR3 contains 14 residues. From germline, CDR1 is SGHNT and CDR2 YYREEE (reference sequence). V was pared by 2 bases and J by 7 bases, with 7 bases of the junction left unmatched. CDR3 nucleotide sequence: TGTGCCAGCAGCTTCCAGGGGCTAGCGGGAGAGCAGTACTTC. Protein sequence: CASSFQGLAGEQYF.

At least ten counts were recorded for this clonotype. The rearrangement joins TRBV20-1 to TRBJ2-5; D perhaps matches TRBD2 (5 bases). The CDR3 totals 12 residues. Trimming took off 5 bases at V and 9 bases at J, with 16 bases between the two ends. Germline CDR1 is DFQATT and CDR2 is SNEGSKA (reference sequence). The CDR3 nucleotides are TGCAGTGCTCCACGGGATCTCGGGGCCCAGTACTTC. Its translation is CSAPRDLGAQYF.

This clonotype was picked up many times. V gene TRBV7-3 combines with J gene TRBJ2-2; the D is unclear. V was clipped by 0 bases and J by 4 bases, with 12 bases between them. Germline V gene lookup returns CDR1 SGHTA and CDR2 FQGTGA. The CDR3 length is 16 residues. This CDR3 reads CASSLTFEASTGELFF. The CDR3 nucleotides read TGTGCCAGCAGCTTAACTTTCGAGGCAAGCACCGGGGAGCTGTTTTTT. The full variable domain, completed using reference TRBV7-3 and TRBJ2-2, is GAGVSQTPSNKVTEKGKYVELRCDPISGHTALYWYRQSLGQGPEFLIYFQGTGAADDSGLPNDRFFAVRPEGSVSTLKIQRTERGDSAVYLCASSLTFEASTGELFFGEGSRLTVL.

The rearrangement uses TRBV15 and TRBJ2-1; 11 bases match TRBD1. Unmatched junction bases numbered 6, after V lost 5 bases and J lost 0 bases. Looked up from germline, CDR1 is LNHNV and CDR2 is YYDKDF (reference sequence). CDR3 length equals 17 residues. For the CDR3, the DNA is TGTGCCACCAGCGGACAGGGGGCTATGAGCTCCTACAATGAGCAGTTCTTC. Amino acids: CATSGQGAMSSYNEQFF.

This chain uses TRBV7-9 with TRBJ2-1; 8 bases agree with TRBD1. The CDR3 has 15 residues. V lost 6 bases to trimming and J lost 2 bases; unmatched junction nucleotides: 6. The V gene's germline CDR1 is SEHNR and CDR2 FQNEAQ (reference sequence). The CDR3: CASRLRTGPYNEQFF. The CDR3 DNA follows: TGTGCCAGCAGACTGAGGACAGGGCCCTACAATGAGCAGTTCTTC.